Relative to its sample, the clone carrying this T cell receptor (beta chain) is medium-sized. Its antigen remains unknown. The method was immunoSEQ multiplex PCR; TCRdb's version includes in-frame clones alone and lacks a portion of them. The sample carries roughly 18,000 clones, 55% to 80% recorded once. This sample is drawn from a study of OX40 agonist ivuxolimab in advanced cancers. As for the study in general: Previous treatment with anti-PD-1, anti-PD-L1 or anti-CTLA-4 therapy was allowed; 35% to 50% had received some.

General study results and limits: Within 6 weeks, CD4+ and CD8+ blood T cells expanded clonally at 0.1 to 3.0 mg/kg.

The V and J ends lost 4 bases and 7 bases respectively, with 14 bases between them. The CDR3 spans 13 residues. Germline V gene data show CDR1 as SGHRS and CDR2 as YFSETQ. The sequence derives from an adult with an advanced solid tumor such as melanoma, head and neck, liver or kidney cancer. This sequence joins TRBV5-1 and TRBJ1-1, with a weak D call TRBD1 (6 bases). The source was CD4+ or CD8+ T cells sorted from blood, collected in a trial of the OX40 agonist ivuxolimab. The CDR3 region is CASSPKGGGEAFF. As DNA, the CDR3 is TGCGCCAGCAGCCCCAAGGGGGGCGGTGAAGCTTTCTTT. The variable domain in full, with the rest retrieved from reference TRBV5-1 and TRBJ1-1, is KAGVTQTPRYLIKTRGQQVTLSCSPISGHRSVSWYQQTPGQGLQFLFEYFSETQRNKGNFPGRFSGRQFSNSRSEMNVSTLELGDSALYLCASSPKGGGEAFFGQGTRLTVV.